Each of the 9 T cell receptor beta chains below was sequenced from the same sample in a study of metastatic and nonmetastatic thyroid tumors. TCRdb recomputed clones from the PCR reads via MiXCR. The table includes 20,000 to 25,000 clones, 22% detected once. Every patient was untreated before thyroid surgery. The material sequenced was tumor tissue. All receptors derive from a female donor with papillary thyroid cancer or a benign thyroid nodule (not recorded which). Some clones in this sample may be carry-over from other donors' samples.

Written as DNA, the CDR3 is TGCAGTGCTAGAATGGGAAATCAGCCCCAGCATTTT. It yields the protein CSARMGNQPQHF. V usage is TRBV20-1 and J usage is TRBJ1-5, with unresolved D. The CDR3 extends over 12 amino acids. Trimming took 2 bases from V and 4 from J, leaving 6 bases between them. Germline V gene sequence: CDR1 DFQATT, CDR2 SNEGSKA (reference sequence).

In its sample, this clone was seen many times. The V call is TRBV10-2, the J call TRBJ2-3; TRBD2 agrees at 12 bases. The CDR3 consists of 15 residues. Germline values: CDR1 WSHSY, CDR2 SAAADI. Trimming removed 2 bases from V and 5 bases from J; junction bases left unmatched: 2. The chain's CDR3 is CASSEGGLAGDTQYF. DNA of the CDR3: TGCGCCAGCAGTGAGGGGGGACTAGCGGGAGATACGCAGTATTTT.

This clone was picked up a small number of times. V gene TRBV20-1 combines with J gene TRBJ1-1; 10 bases agree with TRBD1. This CDR3 has 13 amino acids. CDR1 and CDR2 from the germline V gene are DFQATT and SNEGSKA (reference sequence). Trimming cost V 6 bases and J 0 bases; bases outside gene matches: 1. CDR3 bases: TGCAGTGCGGGACAGGGGATGAACACTGAAGCTTTCTTT. The encoded protein is CSAGQGMNTEAFF.

The J gene is TRBJ2-6, the V gene TRBV12-3 or TRBV12-4; 9 bases are shared with TRBD2. V dropped 6 bases and J dropped 1; count of bases not matched to a gene: 1. The CDR3 contains 15 residues. For the CDR3, the DNA is TGTGCCAGCAGGGCGGGGGGGTCTGGGGCCAACGTCCTGACTTTC. Amino acid sequence: CASRAGGSGANVLTF.

This clone was observed once. The conserved final phenylalanine or tryptophan is absent from the CDR3, which likely points to a read error. The genes are TRBV2 and TRBJ2-6, with unresolved D. Germline values: CDR1 SNHLY, CDR2 FYNNEI. The CDR3 is made up of 17 amino acids. The V gene lost 1 base and the J gene lost 2 bases, with 12 bases spanning the gap. The CDR3: CASSEVMSETGANVLTL. The DNA of the CDR3 is TGTGCCAGCAGTGAAGTGATGTCAGAGACTGGGGCCAACGTCCTGACTCTC.

This clone showed up just once. This CDR3 is CASSQDERYGYTF. The DNA for the CDR3 is TGTGCCAGCAGCCAAGACGAAAGATATGGCTACACCTTC. The chain combines TRBV3-1 with TRBJ1-2; D call uncertain. Trimming took off 0 bases at V and 5 bases at J, with 7 bases between the two ends. Germline CDR1 and CDR2: LGHDT and YNNKEL (reference sequence). The CDR3 has 13 amino acids.

This clone was observed a few times. Additional DNA sequences in this sample encode the identical CDR3. V is TRBV6-4 and J is TRBJ2-1, with 13 bases fitting TRBD2. The trim removed 4 bases at V and 6 bases at J, leaving 0 bases unmatched. The CDR3 sequence is 14 residues long. From germline, CDR1 is MRHNA and CDR2 SNTAGT. CDR3 in amino acids: CASSGTSGSNEQFF. CDR3 sequence (DNA): TGTGCCAGCAGTGGGACTAGCGGGAGCAATGAGCAGTTCTTC.

This clone was picked up a small number of times. An end of the junction differs from the germline gene, which may be a read error. The sample has other DNA sequences that encode this CDR3 too. The V and J genes are TRBV15 and TRBJ1-1, with D uncertain. There are 12 residues in the CDR3. Germline V CDR1 and CDR2: LNHNV, YYDKDF (reference sequence). The CDR3 region has the DNA TGTGCCACCAGTAGAGATCAATCGCCGAGCCTCTTT. This translates into CATSRDQSPSLF.

This clone was counted many times. The rearrangement joins TRBV10-2 to TRBJ2-1; tentatively, D is TRBD1 or TRBD2 (5 bases each). Per the germline V gene, CDR1 is WSHSY and CDR2 is SAAADI. The germline V and J ends were trimmed by 6 bases and 6 bases, with 18 bases remaining between them. This CDR3 spans 15 amino acids. The CDR3 reads CASRLGTSGFNEQFF. CDR3 DNA sequence: TGCGCCAGCAGGCTCGGGACCTCCGGGTTCAATGAGCAGTTCTTC.